This is a list of T cell receptor beta chains from one sample in a study of graft-versus-host responses after intestinal transplantation. Sequenced by immunoSEQ multiplex PCR; TCRdb stores in-frame clones only, minus some. In the table there are 25,000 to 35,000 clones, approximately 80% of which are singletons. Their specific antigens are unknown. The sequences come from unstimulated CD8+ T cells sorted from spleen or lymph node cells, collected before intestinal transplant. The receptor source for this set is a human donor who received an intestinal transplant. Each CDR3 is given with its conserved first and last residue. The D gene is left open where the match is weak. Clone size appears in some rows only: once, few, many, or a class for an expanded clone.

TRBJ1-2 | TRBV30 | - | - | TGTGCCTGGAGTGTCGGGGCTAACTATGGCTACACCTTC | CAWSVGANYGYTF
TRBJ2-1 | TRBV27 | TRBD2 | - | TGTGCCAGCACTTTTAGGGCTAGCGGATACAATGAGCAGTTCTTC | CASTFRASGYNEQFF
TRBJ2-2 | TRBV7-9 | TRBD1 | - | TGTGCCAGCAGCGGGACAGGGGAGTGGACCGGGGAGCTGTTTTTT | CASSGTGEWTGELFF
TRBJ2-5 | TRBV10-2 | TRBD2 | - | TGCGCCAGCAGTGAAGAGGCTAGCGGGAGTACGGGGGAGCAGTACTTC | CASSEEASGSTGEQYF
TRBJ2-1 | TRBV6-5 | - | - | TGTGCCAGCAGTTATAAAGGGGCCTCCAATGAGCAGTTCTTC | CASSYKGASNEQFF
TRBJ2-1 | TRBV23-1 | - | - | TGCGCCAGCAGTCAAGTTGGTGGACAGGAGTACGGGAGAACCTACAATGAGCAGTTCTTC | CASSQVGGQEYGRTYNEQFF
TRBJ2-7 | TRBV28 | TRBD1 | - | TGTGCCACCAATTATGACAGGGGCTCCTACGAGCAGTACTTC | CATNYDRGSYEQYF
TRBJ2-3 | TRBV6-4 | TRBD2 | - | TGTGCCAGCAGTGACTCGGCGGGGGGGCCAGATACGCAGTATTTT | CASSDSAGGPDTQYF
TRBJ1-2 | TRBV4-1 | - | - | TGCGCCAGCAGCCAAGATGGGGGGGCGAGCTACACCTTC | CASSQDGGASYTF
TRBJ2-4 | TRBV6-5 | TRBD2 | - | TGTGCCAGCCGGGGGGGTTCCAAAAACATTCAGTACTTC | CASRGGSKNIQYF
TRBJ1-1 | TRBV7-6 | TRBD1 | once | TGTGCCAGCAGCTTAGTACGACAGGGATCTACTGAAGCTTTCTTT | CASSLVRQGSTEAFF
TRBJ2-3 | TRBV7-3 | - | - | TGTGCCAGCAGCTTAGCGGACACAGATACGCAGTATTTT | CASSLADTDTQYF
TRBJ2-7 | TRBV7-6 | TRBD1 | few | TGTGCCAGCAGCTTTGGGACAGGGTTAACCTACGAGCAGTACTTC | CASSFGTGLTYEQYF